This section outlines one T cell receptor beta chain sequence together with its context. Authors' data handling: The authors estimated nucleated cell counts from reference gene primer amplification. The table came from immunoSEQ multiplex PCR; TCRdb's copy has only in-frame clones and leaves some out. The DNA was the basis for D and trimming; V, J and clone size are from that table. The sample yields tens of thousands of clones, approximately 84% seen once. The data derive from a study of blood T cell repertoires in COVID-19. The germline V and J ends were trimmed by 4 bases and 1 base, with 11 bases remaining between them. The CDR3 is 15 residues long. Looked up from germline, CDR1 is LGHNA and CDR2 is YSLEER.

The TCR sequence derives from an elderly man with active or convalescent COVID-19. The sequenced sample consisted of peripheral blood. The J gene is TRBJ2-1, the V gene TRBV4-3, with a weak D call TRBD2 (5 bases). This CDR3 reads CASSLGLKSYNEQFF. The CDR3 region has the DNA TGCGCCAGCAGCCTCGGACTGAAATCCTACAATGAGCAGTTCTTC.